This TCR beta chain was sequenced in a study of T cells in Graves' hyperthyroidism and ophthalmopathy. The overall study: The authors collected peripheral blood at initial diagnosis, before any treatment.

V was clipped by 7 bases and J by 3 bases; unmatched bases: 16. This CDR3 comprises 18 residues. Amplification of TCR beta CDR3 regions used RNA as the template. With the HTBI primer set, the TCR CDR3 went through a first round of RT-PCR. One entry per CDR3 protein results from TCRdb running MiXCR on the multiplex PCR reads. The sample yields more than 55,000 distinct CDR3 sequences, 53% seen once. Overall study results and limits: Ophthalmopathy was distinguished from stable hyperthyroidism by 13 V-J signatures. The blood repertoire included most of the expanded thyroid clonotypes above 0.001. Ophthalmopathy, as predicted by the model, came a median 6.5 months after the prediction.

Only one count was recorded for this clonotype. Antigen unknown. The sample comprised blood. This chain joins TRBV12-3 or TRBV12-4 and TRBJ1-5, with TRBD1 matching over 9 bases. This clonotype originated in a woman aged 55-69 years with Graves' ophthalmopathy. The CDR3 DNA reads TGTGCCAGCACCCCTACCCTCGGGACAGGGTCATACAATCAGCCCCAGCATTTT. This translates into CASTPTLGTGSYNQPQHF.